The 25 T cell receptor beta chains given below trace back to one sample, sequenced in a study of cytomegalovirus exposure and HLA in healthy donors (dated by TCRdb to 2017 to 2019). Library preparation used the immunoSEQ multiplex PCR assay. For the multiplex PCR, a mixture combining 60 forward primers for TCR Vbeta segments and 13 reverse primers for TCR Jbeta segments was used. TCRdb took over this immuneACCESS table, retaining in-frame rearrangements with V and J assigned. Such tables are incomplete; in checked studies, under half of the missing clones stem from an unresolved V gene, and the remainder is unexplained. The sample table shows about 110,000 clones, and roughly four fifths are seen once. Under 6.5% of the sample is taken by the ten largest. The sequencing input was PBMCs. Source of these receptors: a woman aged 50 to 60 in good health and CMV-seropositive.

This chain connects TRBV30 to TRBJ1-5; TRBD1 might be the D (6 bases). V gave up 4 bases and J gave up 1 base, with 8 bases separating them. This CDR3 comprises 13 residues. CDR1 is GTSNPN and CDR2 is SVGIG in the germline V gene (reference sequence). The CDR3 spells CAWTDRSNQPQHF. The CDR3 bases are TGTGCCTGGACGGACAGAAGCAATCAGCCCCAGCATTTT.

The chain combines TRBV7-9 with TRBJ2-1; maybe TRBD1 (6 bases). Deletions cut 1 base from V and 8 bases from J, with 15 bases between. Germline V CDR1 and CDR2: SEHNR, FQNEAQ (reference sequence). The CDR3 runs 15 residues. In DNA form, the CDR3 reads TGTGCCAGCAGCTTAGGGTTAAGCAGGGGCCATGAGCAGTTCTTC. Its translation is CASSLGLSRGHEQFF.

V and J are TRBV10-3 and TRBJ1-2; D gene uncertain. Germline V gene data show CDR1 as ENHRY and CDR2 as SYGVKD. This CDR3 is 17 amino acids long. Trimming removed 0 bases from V and 0 bases from J, with 14 bases in between. CDR3 sequence: CAISESLLTLSNYGYTF. CDR3 sequence (DNA): TGTGCCATCAGTGAGTCATTACTTACTCTCTCTAACTATGGCTACACCTTC.

The rearrangement links TRBV4-1 to TRBJ2-7, with TRBD1 as a possible D gene (6 bases). This CDR3 region has 14 residues. CDR1 MGHRA and CDR2 YSYEKL come from the germline V gene. The V end was cut by 3 bases, the J end by 3 bases, with 12 bases between. CDR3 DNA: TGCGCCAGCAGCCAGCCCGGGACACTCTACGAGCAGTACTTC. This gives the protein CASSQPGTLYEQYF.

The V and J genes are TRBV7-9 and TRBJ1-4; D is perhaps TRBD1 (5 bases). The CDR3 is made up of 19 amino acids. With 4 bases removed from V and 0 bases from J, the gap between germline ends came to 21 bases. Germline V CDR1 and CDR2: SEHNR, FQNEAQ (reference sequence). The CDR3 region has the DNA TGTGCCAGCAGCTCAGGGAGGATGGCCGGGACTTCAACTAATGAAAAACTGTTTTTT. Amino acid sequence: CASSSGRMAGTSTNEKLFF.

V gene TRBV25-1 combines with J gene TRBJ1-2; a weak D match, TRBD1 (6 bases). There are 14 residues in the CDR3. CDR1 is MGHDK, CDR2 SYGVNS, per germline. Trimming stripped 1 base from V and 4 bases from J, with 10 bases between. CDR3 DNA sequence: TGTGCCAGCAGTGAATCAGGCAGGGGCTATGGCTACACCTTC. Encoded protein: CASSESGRGYGYTF.

A word on this clone: Other DNA sequences in the same sample also yield this CDR3. This sequence joins TRBV6-5 and TRBJ1-2; 7 positions match TRBD1. This CDR3 contains 13 residues. The V gene's germline CDR1 is MNHEY and CDR2 SVGAGI. V lost 0 bases to trimming and J lost 8 bases; unmatched junction nucleotides: 3. The CDR3 here is CASSYSTGRGYTF. The CDR3 DNA follows: TGTGCCAGCAGTTACTCGACAGGGCGAGGCTACACCTTC.

The chain links TRBV5-4 to TRBJ2-3; TRBD2 is a possible D gene (6 bases). The germline V gene encodes CDR1 SGHNT and CDR2 YYREEE (reference sequence). This CDR3 comprises 15 residues. The ends were cut back, 0 bases at V and 4 bases at J, with 12 bases in the middle. The CDR3 loop reads CASSLGAEGADTQYF. CDR3 bases: TGTGCCAGCAGCTTGGGGGCGGAGGGCGCAGATACGCAGTATTTT.

V is TRBV7-2 and J is TRBJ1-4; D may be TRBD1 (6 bases). V was pared by 5 bases and J by 7 bases, with 14 bases between. The CDR3 has 14 amino acids. Germline CDR1 SGHTA, CDR2 FQGNSA. CDR3 coding DNA: TGTGCCAGCAGCGGAACAGGGTTTACTGAAAAACTGTTTTTT. Its translation: CASSGTGFTEKLFF.

This clone was detected a few times. The gene calls are TRBV4-3 and TRBJ1-2; D may be TRBD1 (6 bases). V gave up 8 bases and J gave up 4 bases, with 14 bases separating them. Looked up from germline, CDR1 is LGHNA and CDR2 is YSLEER. The CDR3 length is 13 residues. For the CDR3, the DNA is TGCGCCAGCTCTCCAGACAGGACCTATGGCTACACCTTC. It yields the protein CASSPDRTYGYTF.

The chain links TRBV28 to TRBJ2-5; D gene uncertain. Germline V gene sequence: CDR1 MDHEN, CDR2 SYDVKM. The V end was cut by 3 bases, the J end by 5 bases, with 10 bases between. This CDR3 has 13 residues. CDR3 region: CASSFRPRETQYF. The CDR3 DNA reads TGTGCCAGCAGTTTTCGACCGAGGGAGACCCAGTACTTC.

This chain joins TRBV7-2 and TRBJ1-1; no clear D gene. The germline gives CDR1 SGHTA, CDR2 FQGNSA. The ends were cut back, 6 bases at V and 1 base at J, with 9 bases in the middle. This CDR3 spans 13 amino acids. The CDR3 reads CASRRTRNTEAFF. CDR3 bases: TGTGCCAGCAGACGAACACGGAACACTGAAGCTTTCTTT.

The chain employs TRBV5-1 and TRBJ1-2; unclear D gene. From germline, CDR1 is SGHRS and CDR2 YFSETQ. V was cut by 0 bases and J by 6 bases, with 6 bases left in between. CDR3 length equals 12 residues. CDR3 bases: TGCGCCAGCAGCTTGGGGACTGATGGCTACACCTTC. Amino acid sequence: CASSLGTDGYTF.

V usage is TRBV15 and J usage is TRBJ2-7; D gene uncertain. Germline V gene lookup returns CDR1 LNHNV and CDR2 YYDKDF (reference sequence). The CDR3 spans 12 residues. V was clipped by 5 bases and J by 3 bases, with 8 bases between them. This CDR3 reads CATSLDNYEQYF. The CDR3 coding sequence is TGTGCCACCAGCTTAGACAACTACGAGCAGTACTTC.

The chain links TRBV18 to TRBJ2-7; TRBD1 agrees at 10 bases. CDR1 and CDR2 from the germline V gene are KGHSH and LQKENI. This CDR3 has 14 residues. Trimming cost V 5 bases and J 3 bases; bases outside gene matches: 4. The CDR3 protein is CASSSGQGDYEQYF. The CDR3 nucleotides are TGTGCCAGCTCATCCGGACAGGGGGACTACGAGCAGTACTTC.

The chain uses TRBV4-3 and TRBJ2-3; 12 bases match TRBD2. The germline V gene encodes CDR1 LGHNA and CDR2 YSLEER. V gave up 1 base and J gave up 6 bases; unmatched junction bases: 5. The CDR3 covers 16 residues. CDR3 coding DNA: TGCGCCAGCAGCCAAGGGGCGGGGACTAGCGGGGATACGCAGTATTTT. Translating it yields CASSQGAGTSGDTQYF.

The chain employs TRBV10-3 and TRBJ2-1; 9 bases agree with TRBD1. Germline values: CDR1 ENHRY, CDR2 SYGVKD. There are 17 residues in the CDR3. After removal of 7 bases from V and 8 bases from J, the junction contained 18 bases not matched to a gene. CDR3 sequence (DNA): TGTGCCATCATAGGCGCGAACGGTGGACAGGGGCTGGATGAGCAGTTCTTC. Translation: CAIIGANGGQGLDEQFF.

V gene TRBV6-1 combines with J gene TRBJ2-7, with D maybe TRBD1 (5 bases). Germline CDR1 MNHNS, CDR2 SASEGT. V shed 7 bases and J shed 5 bases, with 18 bases lying between them. This CDR3 has 14 amino acids. This chain's CDR3 is CASKGQGKINEQYF. In DNA, the CDR3 is TGTGCCAGCAAGGGGCAGGGTAAAATCAACGAGCAGTACTTC.

The rearrangement links TRBV15 to TRBJ2-7; TRBD1 agrees at 8 bases. The V gene's germline CDR1 is LNHNV and CDR2 YYDKDF (reference sequence). V lost 2 bases and J lost 3; bases outside the gene matches: 6. The CDR3 contains 15 residues. The CDR3 DNA reads TGTGCCACCAGCAGACTTGACAGGGGTAGCTACGAGCAGTACTTC. Encoded protein: CATSRLDRGSYEQYF.

CDR3 residues: CASSATSNEKLFF. The CDR3 DNA reads as TGTGCCAGCAGCGCAACGAGCAATGAAAAACTGTTTTTT. The genes are TRBV7-3 and TRBJ1-4; D not certain. Trimming stripped 5 bases from V and 5 bases from J, with 9 bases between. CDR1 SGHTA and CDR2 FQGTGA come from the germline V gene. This CDR3 comprises 13 residues.

The chain combines TRBV5-4 with TRBJ1-1, with 11 bases lining up with TRBD1. CDR1 is SGHNT, CDR2 YYREEE, per germline (reference sequence). The CDR3 has 15 residues. Unmatched junction bases numbered 7, after V lost 4 bases and J lost 5 bases. The CDR3 DNA reads TGTGCCAGCAGCGTGGGACAGGGGGTGTGGACTGAAGCTTTCTTT. Translated, it gives CASSVGQGVWTEAFF.

This sequence joins TRBV5-1 and TRBJ1-3; D is perhaps TRBD1 (6 bases). V lost 0 bases to trimming and J lost 0 bases, with 16 bases between them. The length of the CDR3 is 18 residues. CDR1 is SGHRS, CDR2 YFSETQ, per germline. In DNA form, the CDR3 reads TGCGCCAGCAGCTTGGCGGTCTTCGGGGACACCTCTGGAAACACCATATATTTT. Protein: CASSLAVFGDTSGNTIYF.

In DNA, the CDR3 is TGTGCCAGCAGCTTAGATCCGAGTAGCGGGGGGCAGTTCTTC. As protein: CASSLDPSSGGQFF. The chain combines TRBV7-2 with TRBJ2-1; 9 bases map to TRBD2. Trimming at V came to 1 base and at J to 12 bases, leaving 7 bases not matched to a gene. From germline, CDR1 is SGHTA and CDR2 FQGNSA. The CDR3 length is 14 residues.

As DNA, the CDR3 is TGTGCCAGCAGGGGGGGGTCCAGGCCCCCTGAAGCTTTCTTT. This sequence encodes CASRGGSRPPEAFF. J is TRBJ1-1 and V is TRBV2; TRBD1 might be the D (5 bases). Per germline, CDR1 SNHLY and CDR2 FYNNEI. V was shortened by 6 bases and J by 6 bases, with 17 bases between the two germline ends. The CDR3 sequence is 14 residues long.

The V and J genes are TRBV10-3 and TRBJ2-3, with 8 bases that match TRBD2. CDR1 ENHRY and CDR2 SYGVKD come from the germline V gene. The CDR3 totals 15 residues. Trimming cost V 9 bases and J 2 bases; bases outside gene matches: 10. The CDR3 bases are TGTGCCATACGGAGCGCGGGGGGAACCACAGATACGCAGTATTTT. Residues: CAIRSAGGTTDTQYF.